The next 3 T cell receptor beta chains were all read from a single sample in a study of blood T cell repertoires in COVID-19. Sequencing was performed with immunoSEQ multiplex PCR; in TCRdb, only in-frame clones are kept and a portion is missing. The sample has about 87,000 clones; approximately 86% are singletons. The sequenced sample was peripheral blood. These receptors came from a man aged 35-49 years with acute or convalescent COVID-19.

The chain is built from TRBV10-3 and TRBJ1-2; D gene unclear. The V gene lost 0 bases and the J gene lost 4 bases, with 15 bases spanning the gap. This CDR3 has 16 residues. Germline CDR1 and CDR2: ENHRY and SYGVKD. CDR3 sequence: CAISESMGARSYGYTF. For the CDR3, the DNA is TGTGCCATCAGTGAGTCGATGGGAGCCCGGAGCTATGGCTACACCTTC.

Remarks on this clone: One end of the junction fails to match germline, which may point to a read error. V usage is TRBV3-1 (or the pseudogene TRBV3-2) and J usage is TRBJ2-3; D is possibly TRBD2 (6 bases). The length of the CDR3 is 15 residues. Germline V gene sequence: CDR1 LGHDT, CDR2 YNNKEL (reference sequence). The CDR3 DNA is TGTGCCAGCACCCAAGCGGGTGTGGGTACAGATACGCAGTATTTT. It is translated as CASTQAGVGTDTQYF.

CDR3 nucleotide sequence: TGTGCCAGCAGTTCTACTAGCGGGGGGGCTCGGCAGTTCTTC. It is translated as CASSSTSGGARQFF. The rearrangement uses TRBV11-3 and TRBJ2-1; TRBD2 matches at 13 bases. The CDR3 is 14 amino acids. V lost 6 bases and J lost 12; bases outside the gene matches: 8. Germline CDR1 reads SGHNT; CDR2 reads YENEEA.